These 32 T cell receptor beta chains originate from one sample sequenced in a study of cytomegalovirus exposure and HLA in healthy donors. PCR primers comprised 60 Vbeta and 13 Jbeta primers. This table comes from immunoSEQ multiplex PCR, and its TCRdb copy is limited to in-frame clones, with some not included. The sample has over 95,000 clones; over 75% are singletons. Sequencing was performed on PBMCs. The receptors shown here come from a man in his forties in good health and CMV-seropositive.

The sample holds a few counts of this clone. The CDR3 DNA reads TGTGCCAGCACTTTGGACAGACTATATGGCTACACCTTC. Translated, it gives CASTLDRLYGYTF. The V gene is TRBV2, the J gene TRBJ1-2, with D maybe TRBD1 (6 bases). Germline V gene data show CDR1 as SNHLY and CDR2 as FYNNEI. The CDR3 is 13 residues long. The V and J ends lost 7 bases and 5 bases respectively, with 14 bases between them.

This chain joins TRBV6-5 and TRBJ1-4; 10 bases map to TRBD1. Looked up from germline, CDR1 is MNHEY and CDR2 is SVGAGI. CDR3 length: 16 residues. Trimming at V came to 4 bases and at J to 7 bases, leaving 9 bases not matched to a gene. The DNA for the CDR3 is TGTGCCAGCAGTTCTGACCAGACAGGGGGCCGTGAAAAACTGTTTTTT. Translation gives CASSSDQTGGREKLFF.

CDR3 nucleotides: TGTGCCATTGACCACCGGGGAGTTGGGGGCTACACCTTC. Protein product: CAIDHRGVGGYTF. The J gene is TRBJ1-2, the V gene TRBV6-1; no firm D call. V lost 10 bases and J 8 bases, leaving 20 bases between the germline ends. CDR1 is MNHNS and CDR2 is SASEGT in the germline V gene. This CDR3 contains 13 residues.

V is TRBV7-9 and J is TRBJ2-1; 8 bases align to TRBD1. The CDR3 loop spans 14 amino acids. CDR1 and CDR2 from the germline V gene are SEHNR and FQNEAQ (reference sequence). Unmatched junction bases numbered 9, after V lost 7 bases and J lost 7 bases. CDR3 protein: CASTRTGSRNEQFF. DNA for the CDR3: TGTGCCAGCACACGGACAGGGAGCCGGAATGAGCAGTTCTTC.

Concerning this clone itself: The junction differs from germline at one of its ends, possibly a read error. The J gene is TRBJ1-2, the V gene TRBV7-9; TRBD1 matches 10 bases. The CDR3 has 15 amino acids. CDR1 is SEHNR, CDR2 FQNEAQ, per germline (reference sequence). The CDR3 loop reads CSSSRDRGSFYGYTF. CDR3 DNA sequence: TGTTCCAGCAGTAGGGACAGGGGATCTTTCTATGGCTACACCTTC.

This sequence joins TRBV9 and TRBJ1-2; 7 bases map to TRBD1. Germline CDR1 and CDR2: SGDLS and YYNGEE. After removal of 0 bases from V and 5 bases from J, the junction contained 4 bases not matched to a gene. The CDR3 contains 14 residues. CDR3 DNA: TGTGCCAGCAGCGTAGGACAGGGAGCTTATGGCTACACCTTC. It codes for CASSVGQGAYGYTF.

V gene TRBV7-9 combines with J gene TRBJ1-3; D not certain. V shed 0 bases and J shed 1 base, with 16 bases lying between them. The CDR3 spans 18 residues. Germline values: CDR1 SEHNR, CDR2 FQNEAQ (reference sequence). The CDR3 loop reads CASSLAVLGLLSGNTIYF. The CDR3 DNA is TGTGCCAGCAGCTTAGCGGTTTTGGGTCTACTATCTGGAAACACCATATATTTT.

This chain uses TRBV28 with TRBJ1-1; TRBD1 matches at 7 bases. The CDR3 sequence is 13 residues long. Germline CDR1 and CDR2: MDHEN and SYDVKM. The junction had 2 bases not matched to a gene; V was cut back by 2 bases and J by 5 bases. CDR3 sequence: CASSLGTETEAFF. CDR3 nucleotides: TGTGCCAGCAGTTTAGGGACAGAAACTGAAGCTTTCTTT.

V and J are TRBV15 and TRBJ2-4; a possible D gene is TRBD1 (5 bases). The CDR3 is 16 residues long. Trimming pared 0 bases from V and 1 base from J, leaving 10 bases between. Germline CDR1 reads LNHNV; CDR2 reads YYDKDF (reference sequence). CDR3 protein: CATSRDVKGAKNIQYF. The CDR3 coding sequence is TGTGCCACCAGCAGAGATGTGAAGGGGGCCAAAAACATTCAGTACTTC.

V usage is TRBV4-3 and J usage is TRBJ1-2, with 9 bases matching TRBD1. Germline values: CDR1 LGHNA, CDR2 YSLEER. Trimming cost V 4 bases and J 3 bases; bases outside gene matches: 6. The length of the CDR3 is 15 residues. The CDR3 protein is CASSRGTGRYYGYTF. CDR3 DNA sequence: TGCGCCAGCAGCCGAGGGACAGGGAGGTACTATGGCTACACCTTC.

The rearrangement uses TRBV6-4 and TRBJ1-5, with a tentative D call TRBD1 (5 bases). The V gene lost 6 bases and the J gene lost 4 bases, with 10 bases spanning the gap. The germline CDR1 and CDR2 sequences are MRHNA and SNTAGT. The length of the CDR3 is 13 residues. CDR3 in DNA: TGTGCCAGCAGCAAACAGGAAAATCAGCCCCAGCATTTT. Translation: CASSKQENQPQHF.

This clone was detected only once. J is TRBJ1-1 and V is TRBV19; no definite D call. Trimming removed 5 bases from V and 4 bases from J, with 11 bases in between. The CDR3 sequence is 13 residues long. Germline V gene lookup returns CDR1 LNHDA and CDR2 SQIVND (reference sequence). CDR3 coding DNA: TGTGCCAGTAGTCCAGTCCCCTCCACTGAAGCTTTCTTT. This codes for CASSPVPSTEAFF.

This clone appeared a few times. Here the CDR3 reads CASSLASPGLGDYEQYF. DNA for the CDR3: TGTGCCAGCAGCTTAGCGAGCCCGGGACTAGGGGACTACGAGCAGTACTTC. The chain recombines TRBV7-2 with TRBJ2-7; 8 nucleotides line up with TRBD2. With 0 bases clipped from V and 3 bases from J, the junction kept 10 bases outside the gene matches. The CDR3 extends over 17 amino acids. Looked up from germline, CDR1 is SGHTA and CDR2 is FQGNSA.

As regards this clone: The junction departs from germline at one end; a sequencing error may be responsible. DNA for the CDR3: TGTGCTAGCAGCTTAGGGCAGGGGGCTTACAATGAGCAGTTCTTC. Its translation is CASSLGQGAYNEQFF. The chain has TRBV7-7 and TRBJ2-1, with TRBD1 identical over 8 bases. Per germline, CDR1 SSHAT and CDR2 FNYEAQ (reference sequence). The CDR3 is made up of 15 amino acids. The full variable domain, rest sourced from reference TRBV7-7 and TRBJ2-1, is GAGVSQSPRYKVTKRGQDVTLRCDPISSHATLYWYQQALGQGPEFLTYFNYEAQPDKSGLPSDRFSAERPEGSISTLTIQRTEQRDSAMYRCASSLGQGAYNEQFFGPGTRLTVL.

This clone was seen a few times. The chain recombines TRBV9 with TRBJ1-4, with TRBD1 matching 10 bases. V gave up 2 bases and J gave up 2 bases; unmatched junction bases: 9. Germline V gene lookup returns CDR1 SGDLS and CDR2 YYNGEE. This CDR3 has 18 amino acids. The CDR3 DNA reads TGTGCCAGCAGCGTCAGAGGAGGGACAGGGGCTACTAATGAAAAACTGTTTTTT. Translated, it gives CASSVRGGTGATNEKLFF.

The chain employs TRBV19 and TRBJ2-1, with TRBD1 matching over 8 bases. V shed 4 bases and J 0 bases; nucleotides not matched to a gene: 17. The CDR3 length is 20 residues. CDR1 is LNHDA and CDR2 is SQIVND in the germline V gene (reference sequence). The DNA of the CDR3 is TGTGCCAGTAGTACGGACAGGGTGGAATTAGCGAAAAGCTCCTACAATGAGCAGTTCTTC. Amino acid sequence: CASSTDRVELAKSSYNEQFF. The full variable domain, in which reference TRBV19 and TRBJ2-1 provide the parts outside the CDR3, is DGGITQSPKYLFRKEGQNVTLSCEQNLNHDAMYWYRQDPGQGLRLIYYSQIVNDFQKGDIAEGYSVSREKKESFPLTVTSAQKNPTAFYLCASSTDRVELAKSSYNEQFFGPGTRLTVL.

The chain has TRBV18 and TRBJ2-3, with TRBD2 identical over 11 bases. The CDR3 covers 16 residues. The V segment lost 1 base and the J segment 0 bases; nucleotides outside the gene matches: 0. Germline V lookup: CDR1 KGHSH, CDR2 LQKENI. The CDR3: CASSPRLAGSTDTQYF. The CDR3 DNA reads as TGTGCCAGCTCACCACGACTAGCGGGAAGCACAGATACGCAGTATTTT.

Only a few counts were recorded for this clone. V gene TRBV9 combines with J gene TRBJ2-3, with 7 bases aligning to TRBD2. This CDR3 is 14 amino acids long. Germline assignment: CDR1 SGDLS and CDR2 YYNGEE. V gave up 5 bases and J gave up 2 bases; unmatched junction bases: 5. The CDR3 spells CASSDGTITDTQYF. The CDR3 DNA is TGTGCCAGCAGTGATGGGACTATCACAGATACGCAGTATTTT.

The chain couples TRBV4-2 to TRBJ1-2; D is perhaps TRBD1 (5 bases). CDR3 size: 14 residues. CDR1 is LGHNA and CDR2 is YNFKEQ in the germline V gene. V was shortened by 0 bases and J by 7 bases, with 12 bases between the two germline ends. The DNA of the CDR3 is TGTGCCAGCAGCCAAGATGGCAGGGCAGGTGGCTACACCTTC. As protein: CASSQDGRAGGYTF.

The chain joins TRBV5-1 to TRBJ2-3; 8 bases agree with TRBD1. V lost 4 bases and J lost 3; bases outside the gene matches: 7. CDR3 length: 15 amino acids. Looked up from germline, CDR1 is SGHRS and CDR2 is YFSETQ. As DNA, the CDR3 is TGCGCCAGCAGCCAGTCCGGACAGGGAACAGATACGCAGTATTTT. It encodes CASSQSGQGTDTQYF.

This clone was observed a single time. Here the CDR3 DNA reads TGCAGCGGTTCCAGGGGGAGGCACACAGATACGCAGTATTTT. Translated, it gives CSGSRGRHTDTQYF. The chain couples TRBV29-1 to TRBJ2-3; TRBD1 is a possible D gene (7 bases). Trimming pared 7 bases from V and 2 bases from J, leaving 16 bases between. Germline V lookup: CDR1 SQVTM, CDR2 ANQGSEA. This CDR3 has 14 amino acids.

The gene calls are TRBV4-2 and TRBJ1-6; no reliable D call. This CDR3 spans 16 amino acids. The germline V gene encodes CDR1 LGHNA and CDR2 YNFKEQ. Trimming took 0 bases from V and 0 from J, leaving 6 bases between them. The DNA for the CDR3 is TGTGCCAGCAGCCAAGAGGCCAGCTCCTATAATTCACCCCTCCACTTT. Its protein product is CASSQEASSYNSPLHF.

Comments on this clone: An end of the junction does not agree with germline; a read error may underlie this. The chain carries TRBV27 and TRBJ2-6, with D perhaps TRBD1 (7 bases). The CDR3 length is 18 residues. Germline CDR1 reads MNHEY; CDR2 reads SMNVEV (reference sequence). The CDR3, as DNA: TGTGCCAGCAGTCCATCGACGACAGGGCGGTCGGGGGCCAACGGCCTGACTTTC. Its translation is CASSPSTTGRSGANGLTF.

This clone turned up a few times. The V call is TRBV2, the J call TRBJ2-1; D is unresolved. V lost 3 bases and J 6 bases, leaving 18 bases between the germline ends. The CDR3 runs 16 residues. Germline CDR1 SNHLY, CDR2 FYNNEI. DNA of the CDR3: TGTGCCAGCAGTGAGGGTCTAGAGTTGAAGGCCAATGAGCAGTTCTTC. Amino acid sequence: CASSEGLELKANEQFF. Combining the CDR3 with reference TRBV2 and TRBJ2-1 gives the whole variable domain EPEVTQTPSHQVTQMGQEVILRCVPISNHLYFYWYRQILGQKVEFLVSFYNNEISEKSEIFDDQFSVERPDGSNFTLKIRSTKLEDSAMYFCASSEGLELKANEQFFGPGTRLTVL.

The chain links TRBV7-9 to TRBJ1-3; 7 bases are a match to TRBD1. This CDR3 region has 17 residues. V dropped 5 bases and J dropped 1; count of bases not matched to a gene: 11. The germline gives CDR1 SEHNR, CDR2 FQNEAQ (reference sequence). CDR3 sequence reads: CASSLGTDQRSGNTIYF. In DNA, the CDR3 is TGTGCCAGCAGCCTAGGGACAGACCAAAGGTCTGGAAACACCATATATTTT.

This clone occurred once. The V call is TRBV28, the J call TRBJ2-7; 7 positions match TRBD1. Losses at the gene ends were 0 bases for V and 3 bases for J; bases not matched to a gene: 2. Germline V gene sequence: CDR1 MDHEN, CDR2 SYDVKM. This CDR3 is built from 14 residues. The CDR3 DNA is TGTGCCAGCAGTTTATGGGACAGGTTCTACGAGCAGTACTTC. Translating gives CASSLWDRFYEQYF.

The chain uses TRBV5-6 and TRBJ1-5; D remains unclear. The V gene's germline CDR1 is SGHDT and CDR2 YYEEEE. Trimming removed 2 bases from V and 2 bases from J, with 11 bases in between. This CDR3 contains 15 residues. For the CDR3, the DNA is TGTGCCAGCAGCTTATGGGGTAGCGGCAATCAGCCCCAGCATTTT. Translation: CASSLWGSGNQPQHF. The full variable domain, with the rest looked up from reference TRBV5-6 and TRBJ1-5, is DAGVTQSPTHLIKTRGQQVTLRCSPKSGHDTVSWYQQALGQGPQFIFQYYEEEERQRGNFPDRFSGHQFPNYSSELNVNALLLGDSALYLCASSLWGSGNQPQHFGDGTRLSIL.

This chain connects TRBV9 to TRBJ2-7; possibly TRBD1 for D (5 bases). Trimming removed 0 bases at V and 2 bases at J, with 9 bases between. This CDR3 has 14 amino acids. CDR1 is SGDLS and CDR2 is YYNGEE in the germline V gene. CDR3 coding DNA: TGTGCCAGCAGCGTAGAAGGGGAACCCTACGAGCAGTACTTC. The encoded protein is CASSVEGEPYEQYF.

The chain combines TRBV4-3 with TRBJ1-1, with D tentatively TRBD1 (6 bases). V gave up 2 bases and J gave up 5 bases, with 12 bases separating them. This CDR3 is 14 amino acids long. Per germline, CDR1 LGHNA and CDR2 YSLEER. CDR3 residues: CASSQNREGTEAFF. CDR3 DNA sequence: TGCGCCAGCAGCCAAAACAGGGAGGGGACTGAAGCTTTCTTT.

The V call is TRBV18, the J call TRBJ1-6; no definite D call. The germline gives CDR1 KGHSH, CDR2 LQKENI. The CDR3 has 18 amino acids. V was pared by 3 bases and J by 0 bases, with 15 bases between. The CDR3 loop is CASSPSSGLSSYNSPLHF. CDR3 DNA: TGTGCCAGCTCACCTTCGAGCGGCCTGAGCTCCTATAATTCACCCCTCCACTTT. Full variable domain (remainder filled in from reference TRBV18 and TRBJ1-6): NAGVMQNPRHLVRRRGQEARLRCSPMKGHSHVYWYRQLPEEGLKFMVYLQKENIIDESGMPKERFSAEFPKEGPSILRIQQVVRGDSAAYFCASSPSSGLSSYNSPLHFGNGTRLTVT.

The chain is built from TRBV27 and TRBJ2-7, with D possibly matching TRBD2 (6 bases). The V gene lost 5 bases and the J gene lost 0 bases, with 14 bases spanning the gap. From germline, CDR1 is MNHEY and CDR2 SMNVEV (reference sequence). This CDR3 contains 15 residues. Here the CDR3 reads CASSTAGLLSYEQYF. CDR3 nucleotide sequence: TGTGCCAGCAGTACCGCGGGGCTACTCTCCTACGAGCAGTACTTC.

This chain uses TRBV6-5 with TRBJ2-2, with 7 nucleotides matching TRBD1. The CDR3 consists of 13 residues. The V gene's germline CDR1 is MNHEY and CDR2 SVGAGI. Germline trimming cut 2 bases from V and 9 bases from J; bases unmatched to any gene: 3. The CDR3: CASSYDRARELFF. As DNA, the CDR3 is TGTGCCAGCAGTTACGACAGGGCCCGGGAGCTGTTTTTT.